This T cell receptor beta chain was documented in a study of blood T cell repertoires in COVID-19. Study summary: Whether acute or convalescent, the COVID-19 samples came from the United States, Italy and Spain. Sources were T cells, B-cell-depleted T cells, or PBMCs; the material itself was cDNA or gDNA.

Per the authors' pipeline: Cell counts per sample came from amplifying reference gene primers. The table came from immunoSEQ multiplex PCR; TCRdb's copy has only in-frame clones and leaves some out. That table gives V, J and clone size, and the DNA gave D and trimming. Of around 80,000 clones listed, over 80% are singletons. The TCR originated in a human donor in a cohort sampled during active COVID-19. Sequences were obtained from peripheral blood.

The CDR3 sequence is CSVGRPTEAFF. CDR3 nucleotide sequence: TGCAGCGTTGGGCGGCCCACTGAAGCTTTCTTT. This chain uses TRBV29-1 with TRBJ1-1, with unresolved D. In germline, CDR1 is SQVTM, CDR2 ANQGSEA. With 4 bases removed from V and 4 bases from J, the gap between germline ends came to 7 bases. The CDR3 length is 11 residues.